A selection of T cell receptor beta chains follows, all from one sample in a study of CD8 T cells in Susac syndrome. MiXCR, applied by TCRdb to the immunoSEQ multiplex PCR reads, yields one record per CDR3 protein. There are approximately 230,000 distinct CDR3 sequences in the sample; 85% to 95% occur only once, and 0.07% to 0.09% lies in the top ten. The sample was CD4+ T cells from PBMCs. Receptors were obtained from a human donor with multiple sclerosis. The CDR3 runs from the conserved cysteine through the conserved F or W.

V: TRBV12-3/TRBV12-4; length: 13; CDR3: CASSPKVGTEAFF
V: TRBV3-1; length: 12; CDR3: CASSQGHTEAFF
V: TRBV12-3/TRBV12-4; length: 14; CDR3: CASSPGQAYYGYTF
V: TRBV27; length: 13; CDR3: CASSPSFTDTQYF
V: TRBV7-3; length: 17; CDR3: CASSLPSLAGATNEQFF
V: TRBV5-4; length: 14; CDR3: CASSPTGASDGYTF
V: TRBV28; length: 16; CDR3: CASTPPSGQVNYGYTF
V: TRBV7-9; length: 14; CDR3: CASSLEPPTGRYTF
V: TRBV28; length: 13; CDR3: CASIQGVHSPLHF
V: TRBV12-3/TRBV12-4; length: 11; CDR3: CASKFGDTQYF